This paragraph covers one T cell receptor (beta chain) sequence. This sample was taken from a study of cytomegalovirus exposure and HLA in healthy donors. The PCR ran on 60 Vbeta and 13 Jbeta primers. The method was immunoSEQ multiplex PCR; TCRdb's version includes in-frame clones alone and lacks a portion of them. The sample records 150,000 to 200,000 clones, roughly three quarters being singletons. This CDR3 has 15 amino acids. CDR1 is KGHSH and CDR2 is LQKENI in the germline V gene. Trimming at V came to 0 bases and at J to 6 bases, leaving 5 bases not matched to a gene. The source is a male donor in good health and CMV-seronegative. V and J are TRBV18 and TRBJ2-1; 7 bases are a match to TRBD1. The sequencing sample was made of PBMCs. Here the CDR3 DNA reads TGTGCCAGCTCACCACCAGTCGACAGGGTCAATGAGCAGTTCTTC. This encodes CASSPPVDRVNEQFF.